This TCR beta chain was obtained from a study of response to subunit inactivated influenza vaccine. TCRdb re-called the RT-PCR reads through MiXCR, storing one row per CDR3 protein. The sample records over 400,000 distinct CDR3 sequences, 10% to 11% being singletons. This clonotype has only a few counts. The target antigen is unknown. Study results and caveats: Researchers suggested that each seasonal influenza vaccination recruits few new T cells.

The CDR3 extends over 13 amino acids. Trimming left V 4 bases short and J 1 base short, with 11 bases between. Germline assignment: CDR1 DFQATT and CDR2 SNEGSKA (reference sequence). The receptor comes from a man aged 45-60 years who received an inactivated influenza vaccine. The J gene is TRBJ2-7, the V gene TRBV20-1, with a possible D match to TRBD1 (5 bases). This specimen was PBMCs from blood, taken around seven weeks after vaccination. Written as DNA, the CDR3 is TGCAGTGCTACTCCGACAGATTCCTACGAGCAGTACTTC. It specifies CSATPTDSYEQYF.